The rows below give T cell receptor beta chains drawn from one sample of a study of immune heterogeneity within non-small cell lung tumors. TCRdb reanalysed the multiplex PCR reads using MiXCR and keeps one entry per CDR3 protein. The sample yields around 20,000 distinct CDR3 sequences, less than 35% seen once. Sample: lung tumor tissue. These receptors were taken from a middle-aged man with non-small cell lung cancer. The CDR3 runs from the conserved cysteine through the conserved F or W. D genes are given only for firm matches. Some rows mark clone size as missing; the rest say once, few, many or name a class of expanded clone.

d_call	v_call	clone_size	j_call	cdr3_nt	cdr3_aa
NA	TRBV9	NA	TRBJ1-1	TGTGCCAGCAGCGTAAATTCAGGGAACACTGAAGCTTTCTTT	CASSVNSGNTEAFF
TRBD1	TRBV6-6	NA	TRBJ1-2	TGTGCCAGCAGTTACTCGTACAGGGGCCAGAGCTATGGCTACACCTTC	CASSYSYRGQSYGYTF
TRBD2	TRBV7-8	medium-sized	TRBJ2-7	TGTGCCAGCAGCGTCGGACTAGCGGGAGGCTACGAGCAGTACTTC	CASSVGLAGGYEQYF
NA	TRBV2	NA	TRBJ2-1	TGTGCCAGCAGTGATATTGAGCAGTTCTTC	CASSDIEQFF
TRBD2	TRBV19	few	TRBJ2-7	TGTGCCAGTAGTAGGACGGGACTAGCGGACTCCTGCGAGCAGTACTTC	CASSRTGLADSCEQYF
TRBD2	TRBV4-1	few	TRBJ2-7	TGCGCCAGCAGCCAGGGACTAGGAGTCTACGAGCAGTACTTC	CASSQGLGVYEQYF
TRBD1	TRBV18	many	TRBJ1-2	TGTGCCAGCTCACCGGGACAGCTAACCTATGGCTACACCTTC	CASSPGQLTYGYTF
NA	TRBV4-1	medium-sized	TRBJ1-2	TGCGCCAGCAGCCGATTACAGGGCAACTATGGCTACACCTTC	CASSRLQGNYGYTF
NA	TRBV6-1	NA	TRBJ1-5	TGTGCCAGCAGTGACAGTGATCAGCCCCAGCATTTT	CASSDSDQPQHF
TRBD1	TRBV5-1	many	TRBJ1-4	TGCGCCAGCAGCCCGCGGACAGGGGGCGGCCTTGAAAAACTGTTTTTT	CASSPRTGGGLEKLFF
TRBD1	TRBV12-3/TRBV12-4	NA	TRBJ2-1	TGTGCCAGCAGTTCGGACAGGGAAGGGGATGAGCAGTTCTTC	CASSSDREGDEQFF
NA	TRBV12-3/TRBV12-4	many	TRBJ2-3	TGTGCCAGCAGTTTTAGCCGGGATACGCAGTATTTT	CASSFSRDTQYF
NA	TRBV27	NA	TRBJ1-1	TGTGCCAGCAGTTTATTACCAGGGACGGGCACTGAAGCTTTCTTT	CASSLLPGTGTEAFF
NA	TRBV7-9	NA	TRBJ1-3	TGTGCCAGCAGCTCAATTTACAGGCGAAGCTCTGGAAACACCATATATTTT	CASSSIYRRSSGNTIYF
NA	TRBV18	NA	TRBJ1-5	TGTGCCAGCTCACCAGACTGGGGTGGCAATCAGCCCCACCATTTT	CASSPDWGGNQPHHF
TRBD2	TRBV5-1	NA	TRBJ2-1	TGCGCCAGCAGCTTACTTCAGGGACTAGCGGGAGGCAATGAGCAGTTCTTC	CASSLLQGLAGGNEQFF
NA	TRBV12-5	NA	TRBJ1-1	TGTGCTAGTGGAGGGCTGGACACTGAAGCTTTCTTT	CASGGLDTEAFF
TRBD1	TRBV3-1	once	TRBJ2-1	TGTGCCAGCAGCCAAGGGACTGGAAGGGGGCTGGAGGAGCAGATCTTC	CASSQGTGRGLEEQIF
NA	TRBV19	NA	TRBJ2-2	TGTGCATGTCGGCGGCTCCAGAACACCGGGGAGCTGTTTTTT	CACRRLQNTGELFF
NA	TRBV7-2	NA	TRBJ2-1	TGTGCCAGCAGCACCGAAGGTAGCGGTCTCAATGAGCAGTTCTTC	CASSTEGSGLNEQFF
NA	TRBV20-1	few	TRBJ2-5	TGCAGCTGGAGGGCCGGGGAGACCCAGTACTTC	CSWRAGETQYF
TRBD2	TRBV24-1	NA	TRBJ2-3	TGTGCCACCAGTGATAGTTGGGCGGGAGGGACAGATACGCAGTATTTT	CATSDSWAGGTDTQYF
TRBD2	TRBV7-9	few	TRBJ2-1	TGTGCCAGCAGCCCCACCAGCGGGAGAAGGAATGAGCAGTTCTTC	CASSPTSGRRNEQFF
NA	TRBV5-1	NA	TRBJ2-5	TGCGCCAGCAGCTTGGGGGAAGAGACCCAGTACTTC	CASSLGEETQYF
NA	TRBV3-1	few	TRBJ1-2	TGTGCCAGCAGCCAATATTCCATTGTTTCATACTATGGCTACACCTTC	CASSQYSIVSYYGYTF
NA	TRBV19	medium-sized	TRBJ1-4	TGTGCCAGTAGTACCATACAGGGAGCCGATGAAAAACTGTTTTTT	CASSTIQGADEKLFF
NA	TRBV2	NA	TRBJ2-5	TGTGCCGGGGGGCAGACGGAGACCCAGTACTTC	CAGGQTETQYF
NA	TRBV28	many	TRBJ1-2	TGTGCCAGCCAACGGGGGGGGCCCGCGAACTATGGCTACACCTTC	CASQRGGPANYGYTF
NA	TRBV28	many	TRBJ2-7	TGTGCCAGCAGATCCGGACGGGTTCCCTACGAGCAGTACTTC	CASRSGRVPYEQYF
TRBD2	TRBV11-3	many	TRBJ2-7	TGTGCCAGCAGCGGCTCGGGGGGGACCTCCTACGAGCAGTACTTC	CASSGSGGTSYEQYF
NA	TRBV15	medium-sized	TRBJ2-3	TGTGCCACCAGCAGAGGAGATGCTAGCACAGATACGCAGTATTTT	CATSRGDASTDTQYF
TRBD2	TRBV20-1	NA	TRBJ2-7	TGCAGTGCTAGAGATCATCTAGCGGGAGCGAGGAGCTACAAGCAGTACTTC	CSARDHLAGARSYKQYF
NA	TRBV6-1	few	TRBJ1-1	TGTGCCAGCAGTTACAAGGGGTTCAGCACTGAAGCTTTCTTT	CASSYKGFSTEAFF
NA	TRBV11-2	NA	TRBJ1-5	TGTGCCAGCAGCTTAGGGGGAGCCAATCAGCCCCAGCATTTT	CASSLGGANQPQHF
NA	TRBV20-1	few	TRBJ2-1	TGCAGTGCTACATACAATGAGCAGTTCTTC	CSATYNEQFF
TRBD2	TRBV11-3	NA	TRBJ2-1	TGTGCCAGCAGCCCCAGACTAGCGGGAGCATATGAGCAGTTCTTC	CASSPRLAGAYEQFF
NA	TRBV20-1	NA	TRBJ1-1	TGCAGTGCGAGTGGACAGAACCTCATGAACACTGAAGCTTTCTTT	CSASGQNLMNTEAFF
NA	TRBV28	NA	TRBJ2-5	TGTGCCAGCAAACCCCAGCAGTATCGGGGAGAGGTGGAAGAGACCCAGTACTTC	CASKPQQYRGEVEETQYF
TRBD2	TRBV24-1	NA	TRBJ2-5	TGTGCCACCGAGGGAGGGCCGAGAGAGACCCAGTACTTC	CATEGGPRETQYF
TRBD1	TRBV5-8	NA	TRBJ2-5	TGTGCCAGCAGACCGACAGGGGTTGAGACCCAGTACTTC	CASRPTGVETQYF
NA	TRBV27	NA	TRBJ2-2	TGTGCCAGCAGTAGGAACAGGAACACCGGGGAGCTGTTTTTT	CASSRNRNTGELFF
TRBD2	TRBV6-2/TRBV6-3	NA	TRBJ2-1	TGTGACAGCAGTCTTGGGACTAGCGGGGGTGGGTGGTTCTTC	CDSSLGTSGGGWFF
NA	TRBV12-5	NA	TRBJ2-1	TGTGCTAGTGGTTTGGGACCTATACCGTTCTTC	CASGLGPIPFF
NA	TRBV20-1	many	TRBJ2-3	TGCAGTGCTAGACGATTAGCAGTTGGTACAGATACGCAGTATTTT	CSARRLAVGTDTQYF
NA	TRBV27	NA	TRBJ1-1	TGTGCCAGCAGTTTAGGCAGAGGCACTGAAGCTTTCTTT	CASSLGRGTEAFF
NA	TRBV10-3	many	TRBJ2-7	TGTGCCATCAGTGAGGGGGACTCTTATTACGAGCAGTACTTC	CAISEGDSYYEQYF
NA	TRBV20-1	few	TRBJ1-5	TGCAGTGCTAGGACAGGCAATAGCAATCAGCCCCAGCATTTT	CSARTGNSNQPQHF
NA	TRBV20-1	many	TRBJ1-3	TGCAGTGCTAAAGGGAAACACCTTTTCTCTGGAAACACCATATATTTT	CSAKGKHLFSGNTIYF
NA	TRBV20-1	NA	TRBJ1-2	TGCAGTGCTAGATCCCGACAGAACTATGGCTACACCTTC	CSARSRQNYGYTF
NA	TRBV25-1	NA	TRBJ2-1	TGTGCCAGCAGTGCGGACAGCCATTTCTACAATGAGCAGTTCTTC	CASSADSHFYNEQFF
TRBD2	TRBV3-1	many	TRBJ2-7	TGTGCCAGCAGCCAGAGCGGGAGCTCCTACGAGCAGTACTTC	CASSQSGSSYEQYF
NA	TRBV20-1	many	TRBJ2-7	TGCAGTGCTAGAGATCAGGGGAGGGGGTACGAGCAGTACTTC	CSARDQGRGYEQYF
TRBD2	TRBV7-3	NA	TRBJ2-3	TGTGCCAGCAGCTTAGTACCCGGACTAGGGAGAGATACGCAGTATTTT	CASSLVPGLGRDTQYF
NA	TRBV3-1	few	TRBJ1-2	TGTGCCAGCAGCCAAGGGTCTACAGGTTTTACTAACTATGGCTACACCTTC	CASSQGSTGFTNYGYTF